Listed here are 13 T cell receptor beta chains from one sample, sequenced in a study of beta chain features in type 1 diabetes. These receptors lack a known antigen. General study points: Type 1 diabetes patients showed a moderate but significant shortening of TCRB CDR3s in all four CD4+ subsets.

Of the isolated RNA, all was reverse transcribed, and so the sequenced material was expressed TCRB transcripts. The protocol was immunoSEQ multiplex PCR, while the TCRdb copy is restricted to in-frame clones and leaves out a portion. The data contain about 650,000 clones, roughly 12% of them singletons. Sequenced: naive CD4+ T cells from blood. These receptors originate from a man younger than 40 with type 1 diabetes.

The chain is built from TRBV5-1 and TRBJ2-1, with TRBD2 matching over 12 bases. V was pared by 3 bases and J by 8 bases, with 6 bases of the junction left unmatched. The germline V gene encodes CDR1 SGHRS and CDR2 YFSETQ. The CDR3 loop spans 15 amino acids. Written as DNA, the CDR3 is TGCGCCAGCAGCTCCGGGACTAGCGGGTTGTATGAGCAGTTCTTC. Translation gives CASSSGTSGLYEQFF. Full variable domain (outside the CDR3, taken from reference TRBV5-1 and TRBJ2-1): KAGVTQTPRYLIKTRGQQVTLSCSPISGHRSVSWYQQTPGQGLQFLFEYFSETQRNKGNFPGRFSGRQFSNSRSEMNVSTLELGDSALYLCASSSGTSGLYEQFFGPGTRLTVL.

The gene calls are TRBV7-2 and TRBJ2-5, with D hard to call. The CDR3 consists of 13 residues. CDR1 is SGHTA and CDR2 is FQGNSA in the germline V gene. V was shortened by 2 bases and J by 2 bases, with 6 bases between the two germline ends. The CDR3 is CASSLSQQETQYF. The DNA of the CDR3 is TGTGCCAGCAGCTTATCCCAACAAGAGACCCAGTACTTC.

The chain joins TRBV30 to TRBJ2-5; either TRBD1 or TRBD2 may supply D (6 bases each). The CDR3 covers 13 residues. Looked up from germline, CDR1 is GTSNPN and CDR2 is SVGIG (reference sequence). Trimming left V 3 bases short and J 4 bases short, with 12 bases between. CDR3 bases: TGTGCCTGGAGGGTAGGGGGGACAGAGACCCAGTACTTC. Amino acid sequence: CAWRVGGTETQYF.

This clone showed up just a few times. The genes are TRBV9 and TRBJ1-1; the match to TRBD1 covers 7 bases. The J segment lost 6 bases and the V segment lost 4 bases, leaving 9 bases of the junction unmatched. CDR1 and CDR2 (germline): SGDLS, YYNGEE. CDR3 length: 14 amino acids. The CDR3 here is CASSPEMGTAEAFF. CDR3 in DNA: TGTGCCAGCAGCCCCGAGATGGGGACAGCTGAAGCTTTCTTT.

The chain recombines TRBV19 with TRBJ1-4; D unresolved. Trimming left V 11 bases short and J 2 bases short, with 12 bases between. Germline values: CDR1 LNHDA, CDR2 SQIVND (reference sequence). CDR3 length equals 13 residues. The CDR3 loop is CAGARRTNEKLFF. In DNA form, the CDR3 reads TGTGCCGGAGCACGGAGGACTAATGAAAAACTGTTTTTT.

This clone occurred a few times. V usage is TRBV28 and J usage is TRBJ1-4; 7 bases fit TRBD1. J was trimmed by 8 bases and V by 3 bases; bases with no gene match: 3. Germline V CDR1 and CDR2: MDHEN, SYDVKM. CDR3 size: 13 residues. The CDR3 loop reads CASSLGQIEKLFF. The CDR3 DNA is TGTGCCAGCAGTTTGGGACAGATCGAAAAACTGTTTTTT.

This chain joins TRBV28 and TRBJ2-5; D is uncertain. The germline gives CDR1 MDHEN, CDR2 SYDVKM. The CDR3 spans 13 residues. V was trimmed by 2 bases and J by 7 bases, leaving 11 bases between them. The DNA for the CDR3 is TGTGCCAGCAGTTTAGGATTCCACGGGACCCAGTACTTC. Protein: CASSLGFHGTQYF.

This clone turned up a few times. The gene calls are TRBV7-9 and TRBJ2-7, with 11 bases fitting TRBD1. The CDR3 is 15 amino acids. Trimming cost V 4 bases and J 3 bases; bases outside gene matches: 5. Germline assignment: CDR1 SEHNR and CDR2 FQNEAQ (reference sequence). CDR3 DNA sequence: TGTGCCAGCAGCTACCCGGGACAGGGGGTCTACGAGCAGTACTTC. Its translation: CASSYPGQGVYEQYF.

This clone has more than one count but fewer than ten. The chain uses TRBV30 and TRBJ2-3, with D tentatively TRBD1 or TRBD2 (5 bases each). Trimming took 2 bases from V and 6 from J, leaving 12 bases between them. The CDR3 length is 13 residues. Looked up from germline, CDR1 is GTSNPN and CDR2 is SVGIG (reference sequence). Here the CDR3 DNA reads TGTGCCTGGAGTACTCAGGGAGAGGATACGCAGTATTTT. Its protein is CAWSTQGEDTQYF.

This clone was counted a few times. The chain combines TRBV5-1 with TRBJ2-5, with 9 positions matching TRBD1. With 5 bases clipped from V and 11 bases from J, the junction kept 10 bases outside the gene matches. The CDR3 extends over 13 amino acids. CDR1 and CDR2 from the germline V gene are SGHRS and YFSETQ. CDR3 nucleotide sequence: TGCGCCAGCAGTTCTCCCCGGGACAGGGATCAGTACTTC. Amino acid sequence: CASSSPRDRDQYF.

CDR3 sequence (DNA): TGTGCCAGCAGCCTACAGGGAGCAACTAATGAAAAACTGTTTTTT. Amino acids: CASSLQGATNEKLFF. The gene calls are TRBV14 and TRBJ1-4; D is perhaps TRBD1 (6 bases). Per the germline V gene, CDR1 is SGHDN and CDR2 is FVKESK. The CDR3 spans 15 residues. V was trimmed by 4 bases and J by 0 bases, leaving 9 bases between them.

This clone was detected only a few times. V is TRBV11-1 and J is TRBJ2-3; 8 bases are a match to TRBD1. Germline values: CDR1 SGHAT, CDR2 FQDESV (reference sequence). The trim removed 0 bases at V and 7 bases at J, leaving 3 bases unmatched. The CDR3 totals 14 residues. CDR3 region: CASSLAQGANTQYF. The DNA of the CDR3 is TGTGCCAGCAGCTTAGCCCAGGGGGCGAATACGCAGTATTTT.

This chain joins TRBV7-9 and TRBJ1-2; possibly TRBD1 for D (5 bases). The CDR3 is made up of 13 amino acids. Trimming shortened V by 4 bases and J by 5 bases, and 11 bases separated the two germline ends. Germline V gene sequence: CDR1 SEHNR, CDR2 FQNEAQ (reference sequence). The CDR3 protein is CASSSPEGYGYTF. The DNA for the CDR3 is TGTGCCAGCAGCTCGCCGGAGGGGTATGGCTACACCTTC.